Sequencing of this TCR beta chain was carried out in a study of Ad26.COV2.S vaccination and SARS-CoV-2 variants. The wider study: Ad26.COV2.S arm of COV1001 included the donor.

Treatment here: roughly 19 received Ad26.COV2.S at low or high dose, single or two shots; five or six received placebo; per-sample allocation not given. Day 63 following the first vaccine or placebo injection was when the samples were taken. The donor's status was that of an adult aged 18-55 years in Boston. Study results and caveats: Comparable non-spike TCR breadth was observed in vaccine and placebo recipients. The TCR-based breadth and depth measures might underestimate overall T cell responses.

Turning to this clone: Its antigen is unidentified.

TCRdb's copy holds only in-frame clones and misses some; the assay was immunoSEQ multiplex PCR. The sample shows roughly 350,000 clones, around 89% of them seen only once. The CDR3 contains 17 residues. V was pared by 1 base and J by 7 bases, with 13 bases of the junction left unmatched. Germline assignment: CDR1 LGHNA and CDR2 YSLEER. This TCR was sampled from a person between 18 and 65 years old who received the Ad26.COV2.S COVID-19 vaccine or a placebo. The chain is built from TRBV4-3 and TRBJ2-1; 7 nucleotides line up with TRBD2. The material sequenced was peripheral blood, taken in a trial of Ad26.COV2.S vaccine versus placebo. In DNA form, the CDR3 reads TGCGCCAGCAGCCAAGGTTCGTGGGAGGGCCGTTTAAATGAGCAGTTCTTC. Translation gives CASSQGSWEGRLNEQFF.